This T cell receptor beta chain was captured by sequencing in a study of neurological immune-mediated disorders. Findings and limits, study-wide: No CDR3 amino acid sequences recurred among expanded clones across subjects, suggesting private repertoires in all groups.

Germline lookup yields CDR1 SGHAT and CDR2 FQDESV (reference sequence). The CDR3 contains 12 residues. Trimming left V 2 bases short and J 2 bases short, with 4 bases between. TCRdb processed the 5' RACE reads anew with MiXCR; each CDR3 protein has one entry. The data contain tens of thousands of distinct CDR3 sequences, 5.2% of them seen just once; the ten biggest clones take up approximately 7%. Comment on this clonotype: Its antigen remains unidentified. A much larger clone differs by one base, so this may be a read error. The CDR3 end shows no conserved phenylalanine or tryptophan, and so a read error is likely.

This receptor was identified in a man between 18 and 35 years old with multiple sclerosis. The V gene is TRBV11-1, the J gene TRBJ2-7, with unresolved D. Sequencing used PBMCs. The chain's CDR3 is CASSLPPYEQYI. The CDR3 DNA reads TGTGCCAGCAGCTTACCCCCCTACGAGCAGTACATC.